This T cell receptor beta chain originates from a study of blood T cell repertoires in COVID-19. Looking at the study overall: The study drew acute and convalescent COVID-19 samples from the United States, Italy and Spain.

This table comes from immunoSEQ multiplex PCR, and its TCRdb copy is limited to in-frame clones, with some not included. The data show some 490,000 clones, with about 88% seen just once and 8% to 9.5% held by the top ten. After removal of 1 base from V and 4 bases from J, the junction contained 7 bases not matched to a gene. The germline V gene has CDR1 MGHRA and CDR2 YSYEKL. There are 16 residues in the CDR3. This clonotype originated in an older woman who had recovered from COVID-19. The J gene is TRBJ2-3, the V gene TRBV4-1; TRBD2 aligns across 8 bases. The sequencing input was PBMCs or T cells enriched from blood (not recorded which). The CDR3 bases are TGCGCCAGCAGCCAAGTGGCGGGGGGATTTTCAGATACGCAGTATTTT. Its protein is CASSQVAGGFSDTQYF.